What follows are 16 T cell receptor beta chains derived from one specimen sequenced in a study of blood T cell repertoires in COVID-19. Some clones are missing from TCRdb's copy, which holds only in-frame ones; the method was immunoSEQ multiplex PCR. The table lists about 51,000 clones, 91% of them singletons. Sequenced material: peripheral blood. These receptors originate from a man aged 50 to 59 with acute or convalescent COVID-19.

The J gene is TRBJ1-1, the V gene TRBV3-1 (or the pseudogene TRBV3-2), with TRBD1 matching over 7 bases. Germline lookup yields CDR1 LGHDT and CDR2 YNNKEL (reference sequence). Trimming at V came to 0 bases and at J to 0 bases, leaving 13 bases not matched to a gene. The CDR3 runs to 19 residues. This CDR3 is CASSQEGGEIIRMNTEAFF. CDR3 coding DNA: TGTGCCAGCAGCCAAGAAGGGGGCGAGATAATAAGGATGAACACTGAAGCTTTCTTT.

This chain links TRBV2 with TRBJ1-2; 7 bases fit TRBD1. The germline V gene has CDR1 SNHLY and CDR2 FYNNEI. Trimming removed 3 bases from V and 2 bases from J; junction bases left unmatched: 6. The CDR3 covers 15 residues. In DNA, the CDR3 is TGTGCCAGCAGTGAGACAGGGATGGCAAACTATGGCTACACCTTC. Its translation is CASSETGMANYGYTF. Together with reference TRBV2 and TRBJ1-2, the CDR3 gives the full variable domain: EPEVTQTPSHQVTQMGQEVILRCVPISNHLYFYWYRQILGQKVEFLVSFYNNEISEKSEIFDDQFSVERPDGSNFTLKIRSTKLEDSAMYFCASSETGMANYGYTFGSGTRLTVV.

The chain employs TRBV3-1 (or the pseudogene TRBV3-2) and TRBJ2-7; the D gene is possibly TRBD1 (7 bases). V gave up 4 bases and J gave up 3 bases, with 16 bases separating them. The germline CDR1 and CDR2 sequences are LGHDT and YNNKEL (reference sequence). This CDR3 is 15 amino acids long. The CDR3 DNA reads as TGTGCCAGCAGCCCTAGAGGAGGGGGCTTCTACGAGCAGTACTTC. It translates to CASSPRGGGFYEQYF.

The genes are TRBV7-9 and TRBJ1-1; D gene ambiguous. In germline, CDR1 is SEHNR, CDR2 FQNEAQ (reference sequence). Deletions cut 0 bases from V and 2 bases from J, with 7 bases between. The CDR3 consists of 14 residues. The CDR3: CASSLAMTNTEAFF. CDR3 DNA sequence: TGTGCCAGCAGCTTAGCAATGACAAACACTGAAGCTTTCTTT.

The CDR3 loop reads CASSEPWTGGLYEQYF. The CDR3 DNA sequence: TGTGCCAGCAGTGAACCGTGGACAGGGGGCTTATACGAGCAGTACTTC. The rearrangement links TRBV6-1 to TRBJ2-7; 11 bases map to TRBD1. The V segment lost 2 bases and the J segment 4 bases; nucleotides outside the gene matches: 7. The CDR3 is 16 amino acids. Germline V gives CDR1 MNHNS, CDR2 SASEGT.

This clone was seen more than once but under ten times. The chain employs TRBV7-3 and TRBJ2-2; D might be TRBD1 (5 bases). The ends were cut back, 5 bases at V and 1 base at J, with 8 bases in the middle. The CDR3 is made up of 14 amino acids. Germline loops: CDR1 SGHTA, CDR2 FQGTGA. CDR3 loop: CASSLQGNTGELFF. CDR3 DNA sequence: TGTGCCAGCAGCCTCCAGGGGAACACCGGGGAGCTGTTTTTT.

This chain links TRBV20-1 with TRBJ1-2; unclear D gene. Trimming took 3 bases from V and 8 from J, leaving 10 bases between them. CDR1 and CDR2 from the germline V gene are DFQATT and SNEGSKA (reference sequence). This CDR3 contains 11 residues. Written as DNA, the CDR3 is TGCAGTGCTAGTATAACATGGGGCTACACCTTC. The encoded protein is CSASITWGYTF.

The chain joins TRBV23-1 to TRBJ2-1, with a weak D call TRBD2 (5 bases). TRBV23-1 is marked as an open reading frame, function uncertain. Trimming took off 9 bases at V and 7 bases at J, with 16 bases between the two ends. There are 13 residues in the CDR3. CDR3 nucleotides: TGCGCCAGTCGAGGGAGCCATCATAATGAGCAGTTCTTC. It specifies CASRGSHHNEQFF.

V gene TRBV5-5 combines with J gene TRBJ2-3; 7 bases agree with TRBD2. Germline V CDR1 and CDR2: SGHKS, YYEKEE (reference sequence). The length of the CDR3 is 17 residues. Losses at the gene ends were 0 bases for V and 1 base for J; bases not matched to a gene: 8. Written as DNA, the CDR3 is TGTGCCAGCAGCTTGGCAGTAGGGACTACCGGCACAGATACGCAGTATTTT. Translation gives CASSLAVGTTGTDTQYF.

The chain employs TRBV3-1 (or the pseudogene TRBV3-2) and TRBJ2-7; tentative D call: TRBD2 (5 bases). Germline V gene data show CDR1 as LGHDT and CDR2 as YNNKEL (reference sequence). V lost 4 bases, J lost 1 base, and 14 bases lay in between. This CDR3 has 15 amino acids. The chain's CDR3 is CASSPTGIGSYEQYF. CDR3 coding DNA: TGTGCCAGCAGCCCTACCGGGATCGGATCCTACGAGCAGTACTTC.

V gene TRBV11-3 combines with J gene TRBJ2-2, with 9 bases identical to TRBD2. Germline V CDR1 and CDR2: SGHNT, YENEEA. The junction had 14 bases not matched to a gene; V was cut back by 5 bases and J by 7 bases. The CDR3 is 17 amino acids. This CDR3 is CASSLGSASGEVGELFF. In nucleotides, the CDR3 is TGTGCCAGCAGCCTAGGGTCAGCTAGCGGGGAGGTCGGGGAGCTGTTTTTT.

This sequence joins TRBV5-4 and TRBJ2-7; perhaps TRBD2 as D (6 bases). Between the trimmed V and J ends, which lost 3 bases and 4 bases, there was a span of 14 bases. The CDR3 loop spans 14 amino acids. The germline V gene encodes CDR1 SGHNT and CDR2 YYREEE (reference sequence). CDR3 in amino acids: CASSSSGERYEQYF. For the CDR3, the DNA is TGTGCCAGCAGCTCGTCGGGGGAGCGGTACGAGCAGTACTTC.

This chain uses TRBV19 with TRBJ1-6, with D possibly being TRBD1 (5 bases). Trimming cost V 5 bases and J 7 bases, with 15 bases left between them. Germline V gene sequence: CDR1 LNHDA, CDR2 SQIVND (reference sequence). The CDR3 extends over 15 amino acids. CDR3 coding DNA: TGTGCCAGTAGTTCCATGGGACTGCCAAATTCACCCCTCCACTTT. This encodes CASSSMGLPNSPLHF.

This clone occurred a few times. The chain is built from TRBV4-1 and TRBJ1-4, with TRBD1 identical over 8 bases. After removal of 4 bases from V and 5 bases from J, the junction contained 6 bases not matched to a gene. The germline V gene encodes CDR1 MGHRA and CDR2 YSYEKL. This CDR3 has 15 amino acids. CDR3 nucleotides: TGCGCCAGCAGCCTTCGGACAGGGAACAATGAAAAACTGTTTTTT. As protein: CASSLRTGNNEKLFF.

This clone occurred once. The CDR3 bases are TGTGCCAGCAGCCCCGCGGGACAGGGCAGGTATGGCTACACCTTC. Translation: CASSPAGQGRYGYTF. This sequence joins TRBV5-6 and TRBJ1-2; TRBD1 matches 9 bases. The CDR3 consists of 15 residues. The V gene's germline CDR1 is SGHDT and CDR2 YYEEEE. V dropped 4 bases and J dropped 5; count of bases not matched to a gene: 9.

The chain combines TRBV28 with TRBJ2-3; 8 bases are shared with TRBD2. The germline CDR1 and CDR2 sequences are MDHEN and SYDVKM. V lost 2 bases to trimming and J lost 2 bases; unmatched junction nucleotides: 6. CDR3 size: 16 residues. The CDR3 sequence is CASSLIVGGDTDTQYF. The CDR3 coding sequence is TGTGCCAGCAGTTTAATCGTCGGGGGGGACACAGATACGCAGTATTTT.